The 8 T cell receptor beta chains below come from one sample, sequenced in a study of cytomegalovirus exposure and HLA in healthy donors. The PCR employed 60 Vbeta primers together with 13 Jbeta primers. Clones were sequenced by immunoSEQ multiplex PCR, and TCRdb holds only the in-frame ones, with some missing. The sample lists about 110,000 clones; 70% to 75% were seen once. The sequencing sample was made of PBMCs. Receptors originate from a female donor in good health and CMV-seronegative.

This chain joins TRBV5-5 and TRBJ1-5; D gene unclear. Germline V gives CDR1 SGHKS, CDR2 YYEKEE (reference sequence). V lost 0 bases and J 3 bases, leaving 4 bases between the germline ends. The CDR3 has 13 amino acids. CDR3 region: CASSLGINQPQHF. Here the CDR3 DNA reads TGTGCCAGCAGCTTGGGTATCAATCAGCCCCAGCATTTT.

This clone turned up a few times. This chain joins TRBV5-1 and TRBJ2-7, with TRBD2 matching over 9 bases. V was pared by 5 bases and J by 0 bases, with 3 bases of the junction left unmatched. Germline-derived CDR1 and CDR2 are SGHRS and YFSETQ. The CDR3 is 14 amino acids. The DNA of the CDR3 is TGCGCCAGCAGTGATAGCGGGAGCTCCTACGAGCAGTACTTC. Translation: CASSDSGSSYEQYF.

V and J are TRBV7-3 and TRBJ2-3, with a weak D call TRBD2 (5 bases). CDR3 length: 13 amino acids. Trimming left V 8 bases short and J 2 bases short, with 11 bases between. Per germline, CDR1 SGHTA and CDR2 FQGTGA. The CDR3, as DNA: TGTGCCAGCGGGGTGGGAGTCACAGATACGCAGTATTTT. Amino acid sequence: CASGVGVTDTQYF. The variable domain in full, with the rest retrieved from reference TRBV7-3 and TRBJ2-3, is GAGVSQTPSNKVTEKGKYVELRCDPISGHTALYWYRQSLGQGPEFLIYFQGTGAADDSGLPNDRFFAVRPEGSVSTLKIQRTERGDSAVYLCASGVGVTDTQYFGPGTRLTVL.

The chain uses TRBV28 and TRBJ2-1; 16 bases are a match to TRBD2. Trimming at V came to 5 bases and at J to 2 bases, leaving 6 bases not matched to a gene. Germline V gene sequence: CDR1 MDHEN, CDR2 SYDVKM. The CDR3 length is 18 residues. As DNA, the CDR3 is TGTGCCAGCAGTGACCTGGGACTAGCGGGAGGGACCTACAATGAGCAGTTCTTC. Translating gives CASSDLGLAGGTYNEQFF. Together with reference TRBV28 and TRBJ2-1, the CDR3 gives the full variable domain: DVKVTQSSRYLVKRTGEKVFLECVQDMDHENMFWYRQDPGLGLRLIYFSYDVKMKEKGDIPEGYSVSREKKERFSLILESASTNQTSMYLCASSDLGLAGGTYNEQFFGPGTRLTVL.

The chain links TRBV27 to TRBJ1-2; the match to TRBD1 covers 7 bases. CDR3 length: 13 amino acids. V trimming: 0 bases; J trimming: 10 bases; junction bases outside the gene matches: 5. Germline V gene data show CDR1 as MNHEY and CDR2 as SMNVEV (reference sequence). The CDR3 here is CASSLSRDRDYTF. CDR3 DNA: TGTGCCAGCAGTTTATCGCGGGACAGAGACTACACCTTC.

The chain has TRBV29-1 and TRBJ2-7; D perhaps matches TRBD1 (6 bases). Trimming removed 5 bases from V and 0 bases from J, with 11 bases in between. The CDR3 totals 13 residues. Germline V gene sequence: CDR1 SQVTM, CDR2 ANQGSEA. In DNA, the CDR3 is TGCAGCGTTCGGGACACTAGCTCCTACGAGCAGTACTTC. Residues: CSVRDTSSYEQYF.

This clone was recorded a few times. This sequence joins TRBV7-2 and TRBJ2-7; tentatively, D is TRBD2 (5 bases). Germline assignment: CDR1 SGHTA and CDR2 FQGNSA. The CDR3 extends over 15 amino acids. With 7 bases removed from V and 3 bases from J, the gap between germline ends came to 19 bases. CDR3 loop: CASTHPGGRFYEQYF. The DNA for the CDR3 is TGTGCCAGCACCCACCCCGGCGGGCGGTTCTACGAGCAGTACTTC.

The chain links TRBV5-6 to TRBJ1-2; unclear D gene. CDR3 length: 15 residues. Deletions cut 0 bases from V and 3 bases from J, with 12 bases between. Germline V gives CDR1 SGHDT, CDR2 YYEEEE. The CDR3 region is CASSLGGAGDYGYTF. CDR3 DNA: TGTGCCAGCAGCTTGGGAGGAGCGGGAGACTATGGCTACACCTTC.